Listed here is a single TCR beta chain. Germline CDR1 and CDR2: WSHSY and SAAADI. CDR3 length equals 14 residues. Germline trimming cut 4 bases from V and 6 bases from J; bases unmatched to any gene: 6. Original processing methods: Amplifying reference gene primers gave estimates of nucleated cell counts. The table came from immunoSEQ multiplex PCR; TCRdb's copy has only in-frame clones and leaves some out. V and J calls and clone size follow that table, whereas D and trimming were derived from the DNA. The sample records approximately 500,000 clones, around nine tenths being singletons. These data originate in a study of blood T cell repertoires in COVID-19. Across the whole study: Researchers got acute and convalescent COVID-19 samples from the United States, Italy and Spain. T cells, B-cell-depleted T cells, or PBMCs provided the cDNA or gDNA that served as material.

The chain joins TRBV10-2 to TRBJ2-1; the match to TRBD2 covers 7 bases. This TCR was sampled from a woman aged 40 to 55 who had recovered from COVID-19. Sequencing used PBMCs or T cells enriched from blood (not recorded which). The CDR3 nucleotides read TGCGCCAGCAGTGTCTCCCCGGGGGGCAATGAGCAGTTCTTC. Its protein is CASSVSPGGNEQFF.